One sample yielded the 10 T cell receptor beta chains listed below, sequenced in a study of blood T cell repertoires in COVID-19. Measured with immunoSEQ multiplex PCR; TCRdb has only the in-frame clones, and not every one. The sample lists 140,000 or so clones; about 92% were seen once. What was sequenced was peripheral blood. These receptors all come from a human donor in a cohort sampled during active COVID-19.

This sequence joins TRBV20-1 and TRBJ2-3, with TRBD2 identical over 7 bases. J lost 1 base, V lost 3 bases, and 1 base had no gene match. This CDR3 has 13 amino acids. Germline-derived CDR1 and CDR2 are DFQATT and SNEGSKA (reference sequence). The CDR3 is CSASGGGTDTQYF. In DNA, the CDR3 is TGCAGTGCTAGTGGGGGGGGCACAGATACGCAGTATTTT.

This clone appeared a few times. DNA for the CDR3: TGTGCCAGCAGCTTAACTAGCGGGGTACTTAGTGAGCAGTTCTTC. Residues: CASSLTSGVLSEQFF. The rearrangement links TRBV13 to TRBJ2-1, with 10 nucleotides matching TRBD2. The CDR3 runs to 15 residues. CDR1 and CDR2 from the germline V gene are PRHDT and FYEKMQ (reference sequence). The trim removed 2 bases at V and 9 bases at J, leaving 7 bases unmatched.

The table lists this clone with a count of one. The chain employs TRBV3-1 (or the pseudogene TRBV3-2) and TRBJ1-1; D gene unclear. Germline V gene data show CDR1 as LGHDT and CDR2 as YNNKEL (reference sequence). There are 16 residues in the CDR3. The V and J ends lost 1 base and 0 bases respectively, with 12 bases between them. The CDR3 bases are TGTGCCAGCAGCCAAGGGACTGGGTGGATGAACACTGAAGCTTTCTTT. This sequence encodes CASSQGTGWMNTEAFF.

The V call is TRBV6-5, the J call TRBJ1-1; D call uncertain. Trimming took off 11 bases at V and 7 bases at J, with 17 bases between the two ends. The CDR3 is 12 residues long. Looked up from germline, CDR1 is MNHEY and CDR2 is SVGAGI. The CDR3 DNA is TGTGCCTCCAGTCTAGTTCCGAGTGAAGCTTTCTTT. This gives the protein CASSLVPSEAFF.

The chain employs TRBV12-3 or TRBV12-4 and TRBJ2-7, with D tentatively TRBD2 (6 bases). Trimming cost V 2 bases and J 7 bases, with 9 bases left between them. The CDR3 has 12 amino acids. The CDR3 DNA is TGTGCCAGCAGTTTATACAGCGGGGAGCAGTACTTC. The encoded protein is CASSLYSGEQYF.

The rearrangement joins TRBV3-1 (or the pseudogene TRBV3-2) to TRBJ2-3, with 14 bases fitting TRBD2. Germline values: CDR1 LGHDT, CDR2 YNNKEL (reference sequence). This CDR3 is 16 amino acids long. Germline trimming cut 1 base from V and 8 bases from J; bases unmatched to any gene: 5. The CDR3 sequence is CASSQVGTSGSGTQYF. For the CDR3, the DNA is TGTGCCAGCAGCCAAGTCGGGACTAGCGGGAGTGGTACGCAGTATTTT.

In DNA form, the CDR3 reads TGTGCCAGCAGCTTAGGGACAGGGGCCAGCACAGATACGCAGTATTTT. Translation: CASSLGTGASTDTQYF. The chain is built from TRBV5-4 and TRBJ2-3, with TRBD1 matching 10 bases. The CDR3 spans 16 residues. Per the germline V gene, CDR1 is SGHNT and CDR2 is YYREEE (reference sequence). Unmatched junction bases numbered 3, after V lost 2 bases and J lost 0 bases.

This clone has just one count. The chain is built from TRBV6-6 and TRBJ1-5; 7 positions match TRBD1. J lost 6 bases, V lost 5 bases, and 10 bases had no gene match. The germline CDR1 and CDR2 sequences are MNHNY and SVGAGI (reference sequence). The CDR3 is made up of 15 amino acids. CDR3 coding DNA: TGTGCCAGCAGTCGAGGGACCAGACAGGGTCAGCCCCAGCATTTT. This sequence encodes CASSRGTRQGQPQHF.

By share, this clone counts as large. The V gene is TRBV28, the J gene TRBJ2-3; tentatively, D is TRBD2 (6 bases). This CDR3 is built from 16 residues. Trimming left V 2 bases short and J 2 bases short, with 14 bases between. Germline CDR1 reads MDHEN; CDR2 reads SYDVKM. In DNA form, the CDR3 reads TGTGCCAGCAGTTTAGTTGGGCGGGGTACCACAGATACGCAGTATTTT. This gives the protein CASSLVGRGTTDTQYF.

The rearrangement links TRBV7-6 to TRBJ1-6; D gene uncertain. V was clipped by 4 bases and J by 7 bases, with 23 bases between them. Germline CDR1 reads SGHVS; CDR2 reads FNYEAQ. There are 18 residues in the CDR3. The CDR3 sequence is CASSSEPPGNRGNSPLHF. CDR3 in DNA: TGTGCCAGCAGCTCTGAACCCCCGGGTAACCGTGGCAATTCACCCCTCCACTTT.